This T cell receptor beta chain was identified in a study of blood T cell repertoires in COVID-19. Clones were read by immunoSEQ multiplex PCR, and TCRdb kept only the in-frame ones, dropping some. The table shows approximately 310,000 clones, with 75% to 90% occurring only once. This sequence was found in a man under 40 who had recovered from COVID-19. Sequenced material: PBMCs or T cells enriched from blood (not recorded which).

In DNA, the CDR3 is TGTGCCAGCCTTGGGTTCCGGGACAGGGTCTGGGACTATGGCTACACCTTC. Its protein is CASLGFRDRVWDYGYTF. The chain links TRBV7-2 to TRBJ1-2; the match to TRBD1 covers 9 bases. The CDR3 loop spans 17 amino acids. Germline lookup yields CDR1 SGHTA and CDR2 FQGNSA. The V gene end was trimmed by 8 bases and the J gene end by 3 bases; junction bases not matched to a gene: 16.